The 9 T cell receptor beta chains below all came from one sample that was sequenced in a study of T cell changes during pregnancy in multiple sclerosis. Assay used: immunoSEQ multiplex PCR; TCRdb lists only in-frame clones, some missing. The table lists about 130,000 clones, about 95% of them singletons. The sequenced sample was peripheral blood, obtained after pregnancy. The receptors derive from a female donor with multiple sclerosis, enrolled in a pregnancy study.

About this clone: Sequence at one end of the junction differs from germline and may be a read error. Here the CDR3 reads CASSQSLAASRRHF. The CDR3 coding sequence is TGTGCCAGCAGTCAGTCCCTAGCGGCCTCCCGGCGGCATTTT. The gene calls are TRBV4-2 and TRBJ2-3; 7 nucleotides line up with TRBD2. Germline CDR1 is LGHNA and CDR2 is YNFKEQ. The length of the CDR3 is 14 residues.

The chain uses TRBV28 and TRBJ1-5; perhaps TRBD1 as D (5 bases). The germline V gene has CDR1 MDHEN and CDR2 SYDVKM. The CDR3 has 15 residues. The V end was cut by 2 bases, the J end by 4 bases, with 12 bases between. The chain's CDR3 is CASSLLGGGNQPQHF. In DNA form, the CDR3 reads TGTGCCAGCAGTTTACTCGGGGGGGGGAATCAGCCCCAGCATTTT. The complete variable domain, with remaining parts taken from reference TRBV28 and TRBJ1-5, reads DVKVTQSSRYLVKRTGEKVFLECVQDMDHENMFWYRQDPGLGLRLIYFSYDVKMKEKGDIPEGYSVSREKKERFSLILESASTNQTSMYLCASSLLGGGNQPQHFGDGTRLSIL.

The rearrangement links TRBV7-2 to TRBJ2-7, with 7 bases lining up with TRBD1. Looked up from germline, CDR1 is SGHTA and CDR2 is FQGNSA. The V and J ends lost 5 bases and 3 bases, in that order; junction bases with no gene match: 7. The length of the CDR3 is 14 residues. CDR3 coding DNA: TGTGCCAGCAGCGCGACAGGGTCGTTCTACGAGCAGTACTTC. Protein product: CASSATGSFYEQYF.

This clone was detected only once. The CDR3 DNA reads as TGTGCCAGCAGTTACCAGGTGAACCCTGGAAACACCATATATTTT. Translating gives CASSYQVNPGNTIYF. The chain joins TRBV6-5 to TRBJ1-3; D is uncertain. Trimming pared 2 bases from V and 2 bases from J, leaving 10 bases between. Germline CDR1 is MNHEY and CDR2 is SVGAGI. CDR3 length: 15 residues.

Notes on this clone: A junction end diverges from the germline sequence, so it may reflect a read error. V gene TRBV13 combines with J gene TRBJ2-5; 8 bases align to TRBD1. This CDR3 has 14 amino acids. Germline V lookup: CDR1 PRHDT, CDR2 FYEKMQ (reference sequence). The CDR3, as DNA: TGTGCCAGCAGCCTAGGACAGGGCTCAGAGACCCAGTACTTC. Amino acid sequence: CASSLGQGSETQYF.

This clone was observed once. The CDR3 loop reads CASSFDRSYGYTF. CDR3 nucleotide sequence: TGTGCCAGCAGTTTCGACAGGTCTTATGGCTACACCTTC. This chain joins TRBV28 and TRBJ1-2; TRBD1 might be the D (6 bases). V was trimmed by 3 bases and J by 5 bases, leaving 10 bases between them. The CDR3 sequence is 13 residues long. In germline, CDR1 is MDHEN, CDR2 SYDVKM.

The chain is built from TRBV30 and TRBJ2-3; 11 bases map to TRBD2. The CDR3 consists of 15 residues. After removal of 5 bases from V and 1 base from J, the junction contained 5 bases not matched to a gene. Germline V lookup: CDR1 GTSNPN, CDR2 SVGIG (reference sequence). The CDR3 coding sequence is TGTGCCTGGGCTAGACTAGCGGGACGCACAGATACGCAGTATTTT. Its protein product is CAWARLAGRTDTQYF.

The gene calls are TRBV2 and TRBJ2-2, with 9 bases identical to TRBD2. Germline values: CDR1 SNHLY, CDR2 FYNNEI. The length of the CDR3 is 16 residues. The trim removed 6 bases at V and 2 bases at J, leaving 7 bases unmatched. The CDR3 here is CASRGNSGRNTGELFF. The CDR3 DNA reads TGTGCCAGCAGAGGTAATAGCGGGAGAAACACCGGGGAGCTGTTTTTT. The full variable domain, in which reference TRBV2 and TRBJ2-2 provide the parts outside the CDR3, is EPEVTQTPSHQVTQMGQEVILRCVPISNHLYFYWYRQILGQKVEFLVSFYNNEISEKSEIFDDQFSVERPDGSNFTLKIRSTKLEDSAMYFCASRGNSGRNTGELFFGEGSRLTVL.

V is TRBV15 and J is TRBJ2-5, with D tentatively TRBD2 (6 bases). Trimming took 0 bases from V and 6 from J, leaving 14 bases between them. The CDR3 contains 15 residues. In germline, CDR1 is LNHNV, CDR2 YYDKDF (reference sequence). CDR3 protein: CATSRDPGASQTQYF. As DNA, the CDR3 is TGTGCCACCAGCAGAGATCCGGGAGCCTCCCAGACCCAGTACTTC.